This T cell receptor (beta chain) was recovered during a study of cytomegalovirus exposure and HLA in healthy donors. Whole-study findings and limits: Being productive about 90% or about 30% of the time was typical of most TCR beta V segments in an earlier analysis. Of the V segments, some could not be distinguished, including TRBV6-2 and TRBV6-3, and were excluded.

Notes on this clone: Its specificity is unknown.

Per the germline V gene, CDR1 is LNHNV and CDR2 is YYDKDF (reference sequence). V shed 7 bases and J shed 1 base, with 11 bases lying between them. The CDR3 loop spans 14 amino acids. With 60 Vbeta and 13 Jbeta primers, the PCR was carried out. Using immunoSEQ multiplex PCR, the repertoire was profiled, and TCRdb retains in-frame clones only, with some absent. The table includes some 140,000 clones, around 77% detected once. This sequence originates from a man younger than 35 in good health and CMV-seronegative. Input material: PBMCs. The chain links TRBV15 to TRBJ1-3; weak D call: TRBD1 (5 bases). CDR3 in amino acids: CATTPRASGNTIYF. CDR3 DNA sequence: TGTGCCACCACCCCCAGGGCATCTGGAAACACCATATATTTT.